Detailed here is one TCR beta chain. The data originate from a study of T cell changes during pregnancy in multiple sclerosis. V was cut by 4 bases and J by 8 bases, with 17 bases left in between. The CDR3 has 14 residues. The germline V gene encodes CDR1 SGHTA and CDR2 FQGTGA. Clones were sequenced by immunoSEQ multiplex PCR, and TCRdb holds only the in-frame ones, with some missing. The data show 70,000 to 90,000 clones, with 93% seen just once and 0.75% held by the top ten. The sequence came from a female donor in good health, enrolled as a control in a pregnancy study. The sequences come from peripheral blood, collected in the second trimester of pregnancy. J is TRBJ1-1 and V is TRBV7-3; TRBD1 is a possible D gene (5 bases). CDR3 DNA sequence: TGTGCCAGCAGCTCATCAGGGCCCGATATGGAAGCTTTCTTT. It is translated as CASSSSGPDMEAFF.